These 22 T cell receptor beta chains came from one sample sequenced in a study of T cell responses to AZD1222 COVID-19 vaccine (dated by TCRdb to the early 2020s). The sample's time point label is to be understood as: baseline before first vaccination. Library construction relied on the immunoSEQ multiplex PCR assay. TCRdb obtained this table from immuneACCESS and retained in-frame rearrangements with V and J assigned. These tables miss some clones; where compared with another copy, unresolved V genes account for less than half of the shortfall, and the remainder is unexplained. This sample has about 130,000 clones in its table, and around 90% of those were observed once. 1.5% to 1.9% of the sample goes to the ten largest clones. The sequenced sample was peripheral blood, obtained on day 0 of AZD1222 vaccination. The receptors here all came from an adult in good health.

To note about this clone: The identical CDR3 is also encoded by other nucleotide sequences in the sample. This chain uses TRBV7-9 with TRBJ2-7; no reliable D call. This CDR3 contains 12 residues. The V gene's germline CDR1 is SEHNR and CDR2 FQNEAQ (reference sequence). V was shortened by 1 base and J by 3 bases, with 4 bases between the two germline ends. The CDR3 loop reads CASSLGYYEQYF. CDR3 nucleotide sequence: TGTGCCAGCAGCTTAGGGTACTACGAGCAGTACTTC.

J is TRBJ2-3 and V is TRBV12-3 or TRBV12-4, with D hard to call. Trimming stripped 2 bases from V and 6 bases from J, with 6 bases between. The CDR3 is 12 amino acids. The CDR3 is CASSLYGDTQYF. CDR3 DNA sequence: TGTGCCAGCAGTTTATACGGGGATACGCAGTATTTT.

V usage is TRBV6-5 and J usage is TRBJ1-1; possible D gene TRBD1, 6 bases. Trimming shortened V by 5 bases and J by 2 bases, and 15 bases separated the two germline ends. Germline CDR1 and CDR2: MNHEY and SVGAGI. This CDR3 has 15 residues. The CDR3 DNA is TGTGCCAGCAGTCTCAGGACAGCAGAAAACACTGAAGCTTTCTTT. Protein product: CASSLRTAENTEAFF.

This clone was seen a handful of times. The V gene is TRBV12-3 or TRBV12-4, the J gene TRBJ1-3; D gene uncertain. Trimming shortened V by 7 bases and J by 3 bases, and 7 bases separated the two germline ends. This CDR3 is 12 amino acids long. This CDR3 is CASTVNGNTIYF. The CDR3 DNA is TGTGCCAGCACCGTAAATGGAAACACCATATATTTT.

V usage is TRBV19 and J usage is TRBJ2-4, with 13 bases lining up with TRBD2. Germline V lookup: CDR1 LNHDA, CDR2 SQIVND (reference sequence). V shed 3 bases and J 3 bases; nucleotides not matched to a gene: 8. The CDR3 is 18 residues long. This chain's CDR3 is CASSMRLAGGRVKNIQYF. CDR3 bases: TGTGCCAGTAGTATGAGACTAGCGGGAGGACGGGTCAAAAACATTCAGTACTTC.

The chain combines TRBV27 with TRBJ1-1; D ambiguous. There are 12 residues in the CDR3. Trimming took off 3 bases at V and 4 bases at J, with 6 bases between the two ends. Germline V gene data show CDR1 as MNHEY and CDR2 as SMNVEV (reference sequence). CDR3 sequence reads: CASSFSGTEAFF. CDR3 sequence (DNA): TGTGCCAGCAGTTTTTCTGGCACTGAAGCTTTCTTT.

The gene calls are TRBV6-1 and TRBJ2-7; 10 nucleotides agree with TRBD2. Germline assignment: CDR1 MNHNS and CDR2 SASEGT. There are 16 residues in the CDR3. V gave up 0 bases and J gave up 5 bases; unmatched junction bases: 7. The CDR3 region has the DNA TGTGCCAGCAGTGAAGCAGGCCTAGCGGGAGTCGACGAGCAGTACTTC. Its translation is CASSEAGLAGVDEQYF.

The rearrangement joins TRBV4-1 to TRBJ2-1, with 12 bases identical to TRBD1. Germline-derived CDR1 and CDR2 are MGHRA and YSYEKL. With 3 bases clipped from V and 8 bases from J, the junction kept 11 bases outside the gene matches. The CDR3 has 17 residues. CDR3 sequence reads: CASSHHSPGTGGDEQFF. The CDR3 nucleotides are TGCGCCAGCAGCCACCACTCCCCCGGGACAGGGGGCGATGAGCAGTTCTTC.

The J gene is TRBJ1-4, the V gene TRBV5-1, with D possibly being TRBD1 (6 bases). Germline-derived CDR1 and CDR2 are SGHRS and YFSETQ. V lost 2 bases and J lost 7, with 18 bases in between. The CDR3 covers 16 residues. The DNA for the CDR3 is TGCGCCAGCAGCTTATCAGGGGTCCTACCGACTGAAAAACTGTTTTTT. Its protein is CASSLSGVLPTEKLFF.

On this clone: The junction and the germline gene differ at one end; a read error may be behind it. This chain links TRBV7-7 with TRBJ2-5, with 7 bases fitting TRBD2. The CDR3 spans 15 residues. Looked up from germline, CDR1 is SSHAT and CDR2 is FNYEAQ (reference sequence). The CDR3 reads CASSGDPAREETQYF. The CDR3, as DNA: TGTGCTAGCAGCGGGGACCCCGCCAGGGAAGAGACCCAGTACTTC.

Here the CDR3 reads CATSRSRLAGVSYEQYF. CDR3 coding DNA: TGTGCCACCAGCAGATCAAGACTAGCGGGAGTCTCCTACGAGCAGTACTTC. This chain joins TRBV15 and TRBJ2-7; 12 bases match TRBD2. The CDR3 extends over 17 amino acids. Trimming cost V 2 bases and J 0 bases; bases outside gene matches: 5. Germline values: CDR1 LNHNV, CDR2 YYDKDF (reference sequence).

This clone was detected only a few times. The rearrangement uses TRBV4-1 and TRBJ1-3; no reliable D call. Germline loops: CDR1 MGHRA, CDR2 YSYEKL. The CDR3 consists of 18 residues. Trimming stripped 1 base from V and 1 base from J, with 17 bases between. The CDR3 here is CASSQGAASGRSGNTIYF. The CDR3 bases are TGCGCCAGCAGCCAAGGGGCAGCCTCCGGTAGGTCTGGAAACACCATATATTTT.

V and J are TRBV5-6 and TRBJ2-2; D uncertain. The CDR3 runs 13 residues. Germline CDR1 is SGHDT and CDR2 is YYEEEE. V was shortened by 2 bases and J by 1 base, with 3 bases between the two germline ends. The CDR3 spells CASSFQNTGELFF. CDR3 nucleotide sequence: TGTGCCAGCAGCTTCCAGAACACCGGGGAGCTGTTTTTT.

The genes are TRBV19 and TRBJ1-5; D is unresolved. The germline gives CDR1 LNHDA, CDR2 SQIVND (reference sequence). V was cut by 6 bases and J by 4 bases, with 7 bases left in between. The CDR3 length is 12 residues. The CDR3 loop is CASRSVNQPQHF. The CDR3 bases are TGTGCCAGTAGGAGCGTGAATCAGCCCCAGCATTTT.

This chain links TRBV9 with TRBJ2-7; D unclear. V gave up 2 bases and J gave up 7 bases, with 13 bases separating them. The CDR3 covers 13 residues. Germline loops: CDR1 SGDLS, CDR2 YYNGEE. In nucleotides, the CDR3 is TGTGCCAGCAGCGTGTTCGGCGAGCCAGAGCAGTACTTC. It encodes CASSVFGEPEQYF.

This sequence joins TRBV24-1 and TRBJ2-7; TRBD1 matches 9 bases. This CDR3 spans 16 amino acids. Germline V gives CDR1 KGHDR, CDR2 SFDVKD. The V segment lost 3 bases and the J segment 3 bases; nucleotides outside the gene matches: 8. CDR3 residues: CATSDSTGGGIYEQYF. The CDR3 coding sequence is TGTGCCACCAGTGATAGTACAGGGGGCGGAATCTACGAGCAGTACTTC.

The chain couples TRBV7-9 to TRBJ2-7; D is undetermined. Germline V gene sequence: CDR1 SEHNR, CDR2 FQNEAQ (reference sequence). This CDR3 has 12 residues. Between the trimmed V and J ends, which lost 6 bases and 3 bases, there was a span of 9 bases. CDR3 loop: CASSRNSYEQYF. CDR3 coding DNA: TGTGCCAGCAGTCGTAACAGCTACGAGCAGTACTTC.

V usage is TRBV7-3 and J usage is TRBJ2-5; 13 bases are shared with TRBD2. The CDR3 is 16 residues long. Germline CDR1 and CDR2: SGHTA and FQGTGA. V shed 5 bases, J shed 2 bases, and the junction held 5 bases outside the gene matches. The CDR3 DNA reads as TGTGCCAGCAGCACGGGACTAGCGGGAACGCAAGAGACCCAGTACTTC. Amino acid sequence: CASSTGLAGTQETQYF.

This rearrangement joins TRBV28 to TRBJ1-1; D is unclear. CDR3 length: 13 amino acids. Trimming took 0 bases from V and 3 from J, leaving 5 bases between them. Looked up from germline, CDR1 is MDHEN and CDR2 is SYDVKM. For the CDR3, the DNA is TGTGCCAGCAGTTTATGGGGAGACACTGAAGCTTTCTTT. This gives the protein CASSLWGDTEAFF.

V and J are TRBV11-2 and TRBJ2-3, with D uncertain. V shed 0 bases and J shed 3 bases, with 4 bases lying between them. This CDR3 has 13 amino acids. CDR1 and CDR2 (germline): SGHAT, FQNNGV. The CDR3 here is CASSLDSTDTQYF. The CDR3 DNA sequence: TGTGCCAGCAGCTTAGACAGTACAGATACGCAGTATTTT.

In DNA, the CDR3 is TGTGCCAGCAGCCAGGAGACACTTTTACAGGCCTACGAGCAGTACTTC. Translated, it gives CASSQETLLQAYEQYF. V usage is TRBV3-1 (or the pseudogene TRBV3-2) and J usage is TRBJ2-7; tentatively, D is TRBD1 (5 bases). Trimming stripped 3 bases from V and 2 bases from J, with 17 bases between. CDR3 length: 16 residues. The germline V gene has CDR1 LGHDT and CDR2 YNNKEL (reference sequence).

The J gene is TRBJ2-2, the V gene TRBV6-4; D is perhaps TRBD1 (6 bases). The V and J ends lost 5 bases and 1 base respectively, with 14 bases between them. This CDR3 spans 16 amino acids. In germline, CDR1 is MRHNA, CDR2 SNTAGT. CDR3 region: CASSSPPGQNTGELFF. In nucleotides, the CDR3 is TGTGCCAGCAGTTCTCCTCCGGGACAGAACACCGGGGAGCTGTTTTTT.